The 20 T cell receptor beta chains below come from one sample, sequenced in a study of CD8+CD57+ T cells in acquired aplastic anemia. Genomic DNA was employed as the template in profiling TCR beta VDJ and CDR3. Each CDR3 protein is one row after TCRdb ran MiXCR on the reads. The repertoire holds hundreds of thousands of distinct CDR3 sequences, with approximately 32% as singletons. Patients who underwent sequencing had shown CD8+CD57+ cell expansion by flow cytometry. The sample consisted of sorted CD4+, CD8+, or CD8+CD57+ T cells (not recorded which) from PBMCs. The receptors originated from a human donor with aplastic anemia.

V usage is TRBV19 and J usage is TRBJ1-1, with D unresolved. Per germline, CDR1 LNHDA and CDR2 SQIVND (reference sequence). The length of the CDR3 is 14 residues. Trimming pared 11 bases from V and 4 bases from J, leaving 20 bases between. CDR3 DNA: TGTGCCTGGAGTGTACGCACAACGGGCACTGAAGCTTTCTTT. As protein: CAWSVRTTGTEAFF.

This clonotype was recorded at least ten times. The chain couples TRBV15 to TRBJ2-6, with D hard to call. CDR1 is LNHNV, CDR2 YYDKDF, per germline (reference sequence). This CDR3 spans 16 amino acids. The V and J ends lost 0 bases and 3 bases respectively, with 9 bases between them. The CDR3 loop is CATSRDRGFGANVLTF. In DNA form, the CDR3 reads TGTGCCACCAGCAGAGATCGTGGCTTTGGGGCCAACGTCCTGACTTTC.

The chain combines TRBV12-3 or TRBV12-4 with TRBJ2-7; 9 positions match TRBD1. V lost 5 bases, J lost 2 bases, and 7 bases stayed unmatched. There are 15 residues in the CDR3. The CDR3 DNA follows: TGTGCCAGCAGTCCATACGGGACAGGGACCTACGAGCAGTACTTC. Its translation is CASSPYGTGTYEQYF.

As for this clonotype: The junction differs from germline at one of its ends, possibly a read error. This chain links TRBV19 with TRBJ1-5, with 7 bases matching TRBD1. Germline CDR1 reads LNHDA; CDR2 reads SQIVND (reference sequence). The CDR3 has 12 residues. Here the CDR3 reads CASSDDRDRAFF. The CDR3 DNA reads TGTGCCAGTAGTGATGACCGGGACAGAGCTTTTTTT. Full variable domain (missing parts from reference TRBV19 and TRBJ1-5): DGGITQSPKYLFRKEGQNVTLSCEQNLNHDAMYWYRQDPGQGLRLIYYSQIVNDFQKGDIAEGYSVSREKKESFPLTVTSAQKNPTAFYLCASSDDRDRAFFGDGTRLSIL.

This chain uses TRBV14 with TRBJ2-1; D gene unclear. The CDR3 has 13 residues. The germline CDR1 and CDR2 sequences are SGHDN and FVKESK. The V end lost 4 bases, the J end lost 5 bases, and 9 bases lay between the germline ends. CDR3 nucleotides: TGTGCCAGCAGCCCACGGACGCACAATGAGCAGTTCTTC. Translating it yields CASSPRTHNEQFF.

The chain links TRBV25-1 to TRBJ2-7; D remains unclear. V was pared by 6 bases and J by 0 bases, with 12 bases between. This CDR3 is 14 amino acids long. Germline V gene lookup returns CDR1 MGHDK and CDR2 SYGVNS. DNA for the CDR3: TGTGCCAGCAGCTTTGAGCTGAGCTCCTACGAGCAGTACTTC. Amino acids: CASSFELSSYEQYF.

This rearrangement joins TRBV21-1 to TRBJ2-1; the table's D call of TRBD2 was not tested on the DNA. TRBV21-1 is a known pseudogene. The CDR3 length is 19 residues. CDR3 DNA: TGTGCCAGCAGCAAACGAGGGATACTAGCGGGAGGGCTTGCCGGTGAGCAGTTCTTC. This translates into CASSKRGILAGGLAGEQFF.

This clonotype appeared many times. The CDR3 loop reads CASLWDVPYEQYF. CDR3 in DNA: TGTGCCAGCTTATGGGACGTCCCCTACGAGCAGTACTTC. The rearrangement uses TRBV2 and TRBJ2-7, with D perhaps matching TRBD1 or TRBD2 (5 bases each). Germline-derived CDR1 and CDR2 are SNHLY and FYNNEI. V was shortened by 8 bases and J by 2 bases, with 13 bases between the two germline ends. The CDR3 length is 13 residues. Based on the CDR3 plus reference TRBV2 and TRBJ2-7, the full variable domain is EPEVTQTPSHQVTQMGQEVILRCVPISNHLYFYWYRQILGQKVEFLVSFYNNEISEKSEIFDDQFSVERPDGSNFTLKIRSTKLEDSAMYFCASLWDVPYEQYFGPGTRLTVT.

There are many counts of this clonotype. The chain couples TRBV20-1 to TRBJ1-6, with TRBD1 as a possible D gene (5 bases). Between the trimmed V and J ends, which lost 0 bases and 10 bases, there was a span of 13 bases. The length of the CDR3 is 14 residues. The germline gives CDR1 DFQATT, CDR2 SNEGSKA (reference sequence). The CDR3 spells CSAREIGRDSPLHF. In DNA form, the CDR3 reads TGCAGTGCTAGAGAAATCGGTCGGGACTCACCCCTCCACTTT.

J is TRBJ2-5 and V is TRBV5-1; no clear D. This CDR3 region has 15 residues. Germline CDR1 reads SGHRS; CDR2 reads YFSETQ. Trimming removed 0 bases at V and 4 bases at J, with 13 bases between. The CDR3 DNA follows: TGCGCCAGCAGCTTGGTTGGCGTTTCGTCAGAGACCCAGTACTTC. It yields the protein CASSLVGVSSETQYF.

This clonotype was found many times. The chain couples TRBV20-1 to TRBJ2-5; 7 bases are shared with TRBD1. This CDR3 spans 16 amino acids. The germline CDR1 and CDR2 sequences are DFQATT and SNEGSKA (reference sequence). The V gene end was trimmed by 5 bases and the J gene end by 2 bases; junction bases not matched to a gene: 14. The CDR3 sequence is CSASRSPGQTQETQYF. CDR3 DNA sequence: TGCAGTGCTTCGCGATCCCCGGGACAGACGCAAGAGACCCAGTACTTC.

The CDR3 region is CSVKGLSSGSSYNEQFF. In nucleotides, the CDR3 is TGCAGCGTTAAGGGGTTGTCTAGCGGGAGCTCCTACAATGAGCAGTTCTTC. This chain links TRBV29-1 with TRBJ2-1; 10 bases agree with TRBD2. CDR3 length: 17 amino acids. The V and J ends lost 5 bases and 0 bases, in that order; junction bases with no gene match: 10. Germline CDR1 reads SQVTM; CDR2 reads ANQGSEA.

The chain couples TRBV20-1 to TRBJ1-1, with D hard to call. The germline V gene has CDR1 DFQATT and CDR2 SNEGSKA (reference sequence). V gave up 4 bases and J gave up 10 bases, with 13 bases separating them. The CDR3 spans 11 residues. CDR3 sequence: CSATTDVGAFF. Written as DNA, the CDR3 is TGCAGTGCTACCACCGACGTCGGAGCTTTCTTT.

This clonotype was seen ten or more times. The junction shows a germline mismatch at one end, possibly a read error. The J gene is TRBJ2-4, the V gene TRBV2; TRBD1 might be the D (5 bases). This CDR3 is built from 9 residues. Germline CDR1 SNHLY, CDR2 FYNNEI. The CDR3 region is CASRDMQYF. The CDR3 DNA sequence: TGTGCCAGCAGGGACATGCAGTACTTC.

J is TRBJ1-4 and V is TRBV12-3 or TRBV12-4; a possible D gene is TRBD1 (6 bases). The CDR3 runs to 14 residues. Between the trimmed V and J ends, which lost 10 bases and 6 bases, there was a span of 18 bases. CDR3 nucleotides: TGTGCCACCTCAGACAGGCCGGGTCATGAAAAACTGTTTTTT. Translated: CATSDRPGHEKLFF.

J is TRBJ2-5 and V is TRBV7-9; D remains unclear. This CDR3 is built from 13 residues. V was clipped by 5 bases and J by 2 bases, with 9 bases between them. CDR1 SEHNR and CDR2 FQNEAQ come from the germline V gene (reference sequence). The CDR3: CASSPRAQETQYF. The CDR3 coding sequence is TGTGCCAGCAGCCCACGTGCGCAAGAGACCCAGTACTTC.

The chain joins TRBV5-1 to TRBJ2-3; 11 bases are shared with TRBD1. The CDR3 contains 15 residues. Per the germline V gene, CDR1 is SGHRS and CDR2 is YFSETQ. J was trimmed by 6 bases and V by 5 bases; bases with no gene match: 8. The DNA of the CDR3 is TGCGCCAGCAGTGTCGGACAGGGGGCGCGGGATACGCAGTATTTT. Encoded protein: CASSVGQGARDTQYF.

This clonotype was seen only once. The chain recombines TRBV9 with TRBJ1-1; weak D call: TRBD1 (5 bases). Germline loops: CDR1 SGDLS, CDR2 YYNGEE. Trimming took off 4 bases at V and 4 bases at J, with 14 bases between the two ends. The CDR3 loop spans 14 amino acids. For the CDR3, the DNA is TGTGCCAGCAGCCAAGTCCAAGGGACCACTGAAGCTTTCTTT. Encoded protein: CASSQVQGTTEAFF.

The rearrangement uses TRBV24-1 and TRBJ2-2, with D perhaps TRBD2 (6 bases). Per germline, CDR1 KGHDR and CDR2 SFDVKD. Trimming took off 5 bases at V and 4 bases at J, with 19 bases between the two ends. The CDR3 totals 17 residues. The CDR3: CATSAPGALAGTGELFF. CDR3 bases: TGTGCCACCAGTGCGCCCGGCGCACTAGCCGGCACCGGGGAGCTGTTTTTT.

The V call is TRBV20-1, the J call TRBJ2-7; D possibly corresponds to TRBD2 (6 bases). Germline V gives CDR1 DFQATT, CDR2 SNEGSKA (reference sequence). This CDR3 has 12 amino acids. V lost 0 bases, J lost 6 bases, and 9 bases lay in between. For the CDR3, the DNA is TGCAGTGCTAGAGATGGCGGGACCGAGCAGTACTTC. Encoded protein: CSARDGGTEQYF.